One T cell receptor beta chain is described in this entry. Its antigen is still unknown. These data belong to a study of graft-versus-host responses after intestinal transplantation. About the study: Recipients across the board were started on anti-thymocyte globulin induction, then kept on tacrolimus and steroids for about 3 years.

Sequenced by immunoSEQ multiplex PCR; TCRdb stores in-frame clones only, minus some. The data contain approximately 85,000 clones, under 95% of them seen just once; the ten biggest clones take up 7.6%. Between the trimmed V and J ends, which lost 1 base and 4 bases, there was a span of 11 bases. Germline V gives CDR1 SGHNT, CDR2 YENEEA. The CDR3 is 15 amino acids. Material: unstimulated CD8+ T cells sorted from spleen or lymph node cells, obtained before transplant. The V call is TRBV11-3, the J call TRBJ1-3; D is unresolved. The TCR comes from a human donor who was the organ donor for an intestinal transplant. The CDR3 loop reads CASSLGRKIGNTIYF. The DNA of the CDR3 is TGTGCCAGCAGCTTAGGCCGGAAGATAGGAAACACCATATATTTT.